These T cell receptor beta chains were read from a single sample in a study of shared clonotypes between healthy human individuals. Repertoires were generated with immunoSEQ multiplex PCR, while TCRdb's copy carries only in-frame clones and drops some. Of around 1.4 million clones listed, approximately 98.5% are singletons. Sequencing was carried out using naive CD4+ T cells sorted from blood. All receptors derive from a man younger than 45 in good health. The CDR3 runs from the conserved cysteine through the conserved F or W. D genes are given only for firm matches. The size entry is marked missing in some rows and otherwise reads once, few, many or a size class.

CDR3 protein: CASSQDRDNSPLHF; CDR3 DNA: TGTGCCAGCAGCCAGGACAGGGATAATTCACCCCTCCACTTT; V gene: TRBV7-8; D gene: TRBD1; clone size: -; J gene: TRBJ1-6
CDR3 protein: CASRLRVRSNQPQHF; CDR3 DNA: TGTGCCAGCAGATTACGAGTGAGAAGCAATCAGCCCCAGCATTTT; V gene: TRBV6-5; D gene: -; clone size: -; J gene: TRBJ1-5
CDR3 protein: CATRVAGGKYEQYF; CDR3 DNA: TGTGCCACCCGTGTAGCGGGAGGAAAATACGAGCAGTACTTC; V gene: TRBV10-3; D gene: TRBD2; clone size: -; J gene: TRBJ2-7
CDR3 protein: CAWSAYGGYGYTF; CDR3 DNA: TGTGCCTGGAGTGCGTACGGGGGTTATGGCTACACCTTC; V gene: TRBV30; D gene: -; clone size: -; J gene: TRBJ1-2
CDR3 protein: CASSLGPLEAFF; CDR3 DNA: TGCGCCAGCAGCTTGGGGCCCTTGGAAGCTTTCTTT; V gene: TRBV5-1; D gene: -; clone size: -; J gene: TRBJ1-1
CDR3 protein: CASSFNNEQFF; CDR3 DNA: TGTGCCAGTAGTTTCAACAATGAGCAGTTCTTC; V gene: TRBV19; D gene: -; clone size: -; J gene: TRBJ2-1
CDR3 protein: CATSPGRTLLEQYF; CDR3 DNA: TGTGCCACCAGCCCCGGGCGTACCCTCCTTGAGCAGTACTTC; V gene: TRBV15; D gene: -; clone size: -; J gene: TRBJ2-7
CDR3 protein: CASSRLQGGSSNTGELFF; CDR3 DNA: TGTGCCAGCAGCCGCCTCCAGGGAGGGAGTTCGAACACCGGGGAGCTGTTTTTT; V gene: TRBV14; D gene: TRBD2; clone size: -; J gene: TRBJ2-2
CDR3 protein: CASSKPRGLSTDTQYF; CDR3 DNA: TGTGCCAGCAGTAAACCGAGGGGGCTTAGCACAGATACGCAGTATTTT; V gene: TRBV6-6; D gene: TRBD1; clone size: -; J gene: TRBJ2-3
CDR3 protein: CASRRAPDTQYF; CDR3 DNA: TGTGCCAGCAGGAGGGCCCCAGATACGCAGTATTTT; V gene: TRBV7-2; D gene: -; clone size: -; J gene: TRBJ2-3
CDR3 protein: CASSVAGQLNTEAFF; CDR3 DNA: TGTGCCAGTAGCGTGGCAGGACAGCTAAACACTGAAGCTTTCTTT; V gene: TRBV19; D gene: -; clone size: -; J gene: TRBJ1-1
CDR3 protein: CSVSLGKVYEQYF; CDR3 DNA: TGCAGCGTTTCTTTAGGGAAGGTGTACGAGCAGTACTTC; V gene: TRBV29-1; D gene: -; clone size: -; J gene: TRBJ2-7
CDR3 protein: CASSDPGLAGENEQYF; CDR3 DNA: TGTGCCAGCAGTGATCCGGGACTAGCGGGAGAAAACGAGCAGTACTTC; V gene: TRBV28; D gene: TRBD2; clone size: -; J gene: TRBJ2-7
CDR3 protein: CASTLRASSYNEQFF; CDR3 DNA: TGTGCCAGCACCCTTAGGGCGAGCTCCTACAATGAGCAGTTCTTC; V gene: TRBV2; D gene: -; clone size: -; J gene: TRBJ2-1
CDR3 protein: CASSKNRGDEQYF; CDR3 DNA: TGTGCCAGCAGCAAAAACCGGGGGGACGAGCAGTACTTC; V gene: TRBV7-3; D gene: TRBD2; clone size: once; J gene: TRBJ2-7
CDR3 protein: CASSLAVLAELFF; CDR3 DNA: TGTGCCAGCAGCTTAGCAGTCCTGGCGGAGCTGTTTTTT; V gene: TRBV7-2; D gene: -; clone size: -; J gene: TRBJ2-2
CDR3 protein: CASSYRGTDTEAFF; CDR3 DNA: TGCGCCAGCAGCTACAGGGGTACGGACACTGAAGCTTTCTTT; V gene: TRBV5-1; D gene: TRBD1; clone size: once; J gene: TRBJ1-1
CDR3 protein: CASSLGPGTQETQYF; CDR3 DNA: TGCGCCAGCAGCTTGGGTCCGGGCACGCAAGAGACCCAGTACTTC; V gene: TRBV5-1; D gene: -; clone size: -; J gene: TRBJ2-5
CDR3 protein: CASSQEPGLNTEAFF; CDR3 DNA: TGCGCCAGCAGCCAAGAACCGGGATTGAACACTGAAGCTTTCTTT; V gene: TRBV4-3; D gene: -; clone size: -; J gene: TRBJ1-1
CDR3 protein: CSVEDHVGFTDTQYF; CDR3 DNA: TGCAGCGTTGAAGATCATGTAGGATTCACAGATACGCAGTATTTT; V gene: TRBV29-1; D gene: -; clone size: -; J gene: TRBJ2-3
CDR3 protein: CAVHPLQETQYF; CDR3 DNA: TGTGCCGTACATCCCCTTCAAGAGACCCAGTACTTC; V gene: TRBV5-4; D gene: -; clone size: -; J gene: TRBJ2-5
CDR3 protein: CASSPWGQGYLKTEAFF; CDR3 DNA: TGTGCCAGCTCACCATGGGGACAGGGATATCTGAAGACTGAAGCTTTCTTT; V gene: TRBV18; D gene: TRBD1; clone size: -; J gene: TRBJ1-1
CDR3 protein: CASSPRSYNEQFF; CDR3 DNA: TGTGCCAGCAGCCCCCGTTCCTACAATGAGCAGTTCTTC; V gene: TRBV7-2; D gene: -; clone size: once; J gene: TRBJ2-1
CDR3 protein: CASSLVATGGVFTGELFF; CDR3 DNA: TGTGCCAGCAGCTTAGTAGCTACAGGGGGCGTGTTCACCGGGGAGCTGTTTTTT; V gene: TRBV7-2; D gene: TRBD1; clone size: -; J gene: TRBJ2-2
CDR3 protein: CASSPGKGWETQYF; CDR3 DNA: TGTGCCAGCAGTCCGGGCAAGGGGTGGGAGACCCAGTACTTC; V gene: TRBV27; D gene: -; clone size: -; J gene: TRBJ2-5
CDR3 protein: CASLGPYEQYF; CDR3 DNA: TGTGCCAGCCTTGGCCCCTACGAGCAGTACTTC; V gene: TRBV28; D gene: -; clone size: -; J gene: TRBJ2-7
CDR3 protein: CASSEGPFNEQFF; CDR3 DNA: TGCGCCAGCAGTGAGGGACCGTTCAATGAGCAGTTCTTC; V gene: TRBV10-1; D gene: -; clone size: -; J gene: TRBJ2-1
CDR3 protein: CASSILGLADNNEQFF; CDR3 DNA: TGTGCCAGTAGTATTCTGGGACTAGCGGACAACAATGAGCAGTTCTTC; V gene: TRBV19; D gene: TRBD2; clone size: -; J gene: TRBJ2-1
CDR3 protein: CASSPLGGEQFF; CDR3 DNA: TGTGCCAGCTCACCTCTCGGCGGTGAGCAGTTCTTC; V gene: TRBV18; D gene: -; clone size: -; J gene: TRBJ2-1
CDR3 protein: CASSQGRGGPDTQYF; CDR3 DNA: TGCGCCAGCAGCCAAGGCCGGGGAGGCCCAGATACGCAGTATTTT; V gene: TRBV4-1; D gene: -; clone size: once; J gene: TRBJ2-3
CDR3 protein: CASRAHWRAEVQETQYF; CDR3 DNA: TGTGCCAGCAGGGCCCACTGGCGCGCGGAGGTCCAAGAGACCCAGTACTTC; V gene: TRBV2; D gene: -; clone size: -; J gene: TRBJ2-5
CDR3 protein: CASWDSFYGYTF; CDR3 DNA: TGTGCCTCTTGGGACAGCTTTTATGGCTACACCTTC; V gene: TRBV28; D gene: TRBD1; clone size: -; J gene: TRBJ1-2
CDR3 protein: CASSPPGAYEQYF; CDR3 DNA: TGTGCCAGCAGTCCCCCCGGGGCCTACGAGCAGTACTTC; V gene: TRBV28; D gene: -; clone size: -; J gene: TRBJ2-7
CDR3 protein: CAWSGYGTSGSNIQYF; CDR3 DNA: TGTGCCTGGAGTGGTTACGGGACTAGCGGGAGTAACATTCAGTACTTC; V gene: TRBV30; D gene: TRBD2; clone size: -; J gene: TRBJ2-4
CDR3 protein: CASAQGITGELFF; CDR3 DNA: TGCGCCAGCGCCCAGGGGATAACCGGGGAGCTGTTTTTT; V gene: TRBV10-1; D gene: -; clone size: -; J gene: TRBJ2-2
CDR3 protein: CASSPRTSGRAGDDEQFF; CDR3 DNA: TGTGCCAGCTCACCCCGGACTAGCGGGAGGGCCGGGGACGATGAGCAGTTCTTC; V gene: TRBV18; D gene: TRBD2; clone size: -; J gene: TRBJ2-1
CDR3 protein: CASSSPGPGETQYF; CDR3 DNA: TGTGCCAGCAGCTCGCCGGGGCCCGGAGAGACCCAGTACTTC; V gene: TRBV5-4; D gene: -; clone size: -; J gene: TRBJ2-5
CDR3 protein: CASSIDSLRVGVEQFF; CDR3 DNA: TGTGCCAGTAGTATTGATTCACTTCGCGTGGGGGTGGAGCAGTTCTTC; V gene: TRBV19; D gene: -; clone size: once; J gene: TRBJ2-1
CDR3 protein: CASRPRTEPNTEAFF; CDR3 DNA: TGTGCCAGCAGACCGAGGACAGAACCGAACACTGAAGCTTTCTTT; V gene: TRBV2; D gene: -; clone size: -; J gene: TRBJ1-1
CDR3 protein: CASSLKLGVSYNEQFF; CDR3 DNA: TGTGCCAGCAGCCTAAAGTTGGGGGTTTCCTACAATGAGCAGTTCTTC; V gene: TRBV14; D gene: -; clone size: many; J gene: TRBJ2-1
CDR3 protein: CASSVSPASYEQYF; CDR3 DNA: TGTGCCAGCAGCGTTAGTCCGGCTTCCTACGAGCAGTACTTC; V gene: TRBV9; D gene: -; clone size: -; J gene: TRBJ2-7
CDR3 protein: CASSTDSYEQYF; CDR3 DNA: TGTGCCAGCTCGACAGACTCCTACGAGCAGTACTTC; V gene: TRBV2; D gene: -; clone size: -; J gene: TRBJ2-7
CDR3 protein: CASSLEAVLRTHSYEQYF; CDR3 DNA: TGTGCCAGCAGCTTAGAGGCAGTATTAAGAACCCACTCCTACGAGCAGTACTTC; V gene: TRBV7-8; D gene: -; clone size: -; J gene: TRBJ2-7
CDR3 protein: CASRDRGYEQYF; CDR3 DNA: TGTGCCAGCAGGGACAGGGGCTACGAGCAGTACTTC; V gene: TRBV2; D gene: TRBD1; clone size: few; J gene: TRBJ2-7
CDR3 protein: CASSRGLAGGMGTDTQYF; CDR3 DNA: TGTGCCAGCAGCCGGGGACTAGCGGGAGGAATGGGGACAGATACGCAGTATTTT; V gene: TRBV11-3; D gene: TRBD2; clone size: -; J gene: TRBJ2-3
CDR3 protein: CASSPGGQETQYF; CDR3 DNA: TGCGCCAGCAGCCCGGGGGGTCAAGAGACCCAGTACTTC; V gene: TRBV5-1; D gene: TRBD2; clone size: -; J gene: TRBJ2-5
CDR3 protein: CASSLWASGTAGANVLTF; CDR3 DNA: TGTGCCAGCAGTTTATGGGCCTCCGGGACAGCTGGGGCCAACGTCCTGACTTTC; V gene: TRBV28; D gene: TRBD1; clone size: -; J gene: TRBJ2-6
CDR3 protein: CASGPSGHSAVGQETQYF; CDR3 DNA: TGCGCCAGCGGTCCTTCCGGACACAGCGCCGTGGGCCAAGAGACCCAGTACTTC; V gene: TRBV5-1; D gene: -; clone size: -; J gene: TRBJ2-5
CDR3 protein: CASSPGVVPYEQYF; CDR3 DNA: TGTGCCAGCAGTCCGGGAGTAGTCCCCTACGAGCAGTACTTC; V gene: TRBV2; D gene: -; clone size: -; J gene: TRBJ2-7
CDR3 protein: CASSHYGQLNTEAFF; CDR3 DNA: TGTGCCAGCAGCCACTACGGACAGTTGAACACTGAAGCTTTCTTT; V gene: TRBV4-2; D gene: -; clone size: -; J gene: TRBJ1-1
CDR3 protein: CASSSTEIQETQYF; CDR3 DNA: TGTGCCAGCAGTAGCACAGAGATCCAAGAGACCCAGTACTTC; V gene: TRBV2; D gene: -; clone size: -; J gene: TRBJ2-5
CDR3 protein: CASSQGLLGAQFF; CDR3 DNA: TGTGCCAGCAGCCAAGGATTACTGGGAGCGCAGTTCTTC; V gene: TRBV14; D gene: -; clone size: -; J gene: TRBJ2-1
CDR3 protein: CASSLPGSIAGRHYEQYF; CDR3 DNA: TGTGCCAGCAGCCTCCCCGGGAGCATAGCGGGACGCCACTACGAGCAGTACTTC; V gene: TRBV28; D gene: TRBD2; clone size: -; J gene: TRBJ2-7
CDR3 protein: CASRLTGGAKQYF; CDR3 DNA: TGTGCCAGCCGGCTCACAGGGGGCGCGAAGCAGTACTTC; V gene: TRBV28; D gene: TRBD1; clone size: once; J gene: TRBJ2-7
CDR3 protein: CASSPRATGTGADEQYF; CDR3 DNA: TGTGCCAGCAGCCCACGAGCTACCGGGACAGGGGCCGACGAGCAGTACTTC; V gene: TRBV7-8; D gene: TRBD1; clone size: -; J gene: TRBJ2-7
CDR3 protein: CSVGTSTSGKYEQYF; CDR3 DNA: TGCAGCGTCGGGACTTCGACTAGCGGAAAATACGAGCAGTACTTC; V gene: TRBV29-1; D gene: TRBD2; clone size: -; J gene: TRBJ2-7
CDR3 protein: CASSANNWAQDEQFF; CDR3 DNA: TGTGCCAGCAGCGCCAACAATTGGGCTCAAGATGAGCAGTTCTTC; V gene: TRBV9; D gene: -; clone size: -; J gene: TRBJ2-1
CDR3 protein: CASSPGRTGANEQFF; CDR3 DNA: TGTGCCAGCAGTCCGGGACGAACTGGGGCCAATGAGCAGTTCTTC; V gene: TRBV2; D gene: -; clone size: -; J gene: TRBJ2-1